What follows describes a single T cell receptor beta chain. There is no known antigen for this receptor. Base-call qualities are not available, and no considerably larger clone is one nucleotide away. The data derive from a study of CD8 T cells in ankylosing spondylitis (dated by TCRdb to the late 2010s). Background on the whole study: To find TCR variants linked to disease, the study profiled T cell receptor beta repertoires in ankylosing spondylitis patients and healthy donors. The whole study cohort included about a hundred healthy donors and around 24 ankylosing spondylitis patients. Samples of peripheral blood were taken, and for ankylosing spondylitis patients, synovial fluid was collected as well.

The full study reports these points: Significant enrichment of the disease-linked clones was reported in matched synovial fluid samples from ankylosing spondylitis patients. Blood from ankylosing spondylitis patients appeared to be characterized by a TCR beta motif made up of 8 or 9 highly homologous amino acid variants. A CD8+ phenotype was shown by the disease-linked clones, which were found at relatively low frequencies in peripheral blood. Some TCR beta motif variants had previously been reported in synovial fluid and blood of reactive arthritis patients, which suggested common disease-initiation mechanisms.

The instrument was an Illumina HiSeq 2500. Quantitative 5'-RACE with molecular barcodes was the method used to prepare the TCR beta libraries. Concerning the study's data processing: To identify disease-linked TCR variants, a new computational method was used, one built on a probabilistic model of VDJ rearrangement. TCRdb trimmed the raw reads at Q25, called clones with MiXCR and kept productive beta chains. One record per CDR3 amino acid sequence lists the most common genes and DNA. It is TCRdb's table, rather than the study itself, that gives the V and J calls and clone size. This sample is represented by around 770,000 distinct CDR3 sequences; 12% of them were singletons. Under 0.6% of the sample lies in the top ten. The sample consisted of blood, either unsorted or a sorted T cell fraction (not recorded which). The source is a male donor with ankylosing spondylitis.

The CDR3: CASSTYPSTDTQYF. The DNA sequence is as follows: TGTGCCAGCAGCACGTACCCTAGCACAGATACGCAGTATTTT. The chain is assembled from TRBV7-2 and TRBJ2-3, with the D gene too uncertain to name. The CDR3 holds 14 amino acids from the cysteine to the phenylalanine. Only CDR3 DNA remains: 42 bases, in frame from the first base. The germline V gene specifies SGHTA as CDR1 and FQGNSA as CDR2. V gives up 5 bases and J gives up 0 bases, and the segment between their germline ends measures 9 bases.